A single sample gave rise to the 30 T cell receptor beta chains below, sequenced in a study of T-cell memory formation after mild COVID-19 (dated by TCRdb to the early 2020s). Library method: 5' RACE. Sequencing instrument: Illumina NovaSeq 6000. The public reads were reprocessed in TCRdb via fastp at Q25 and MiXCR, keeping in-frame beta chains. Every entry covers one CDR3 protein and lists the most common genes and DNA from its rows. The sample table lists 300,000 to 350,000 distinct CDR3 sequences, roughly 13% of them with a count of one. About 20% of the sample goes to the ten largest clones. Sequences were obtained from PBMCs or a T cell subset sorted from them (not recorded which). The receptors come from a young man who had mild COVID-19 (a few samples of this study predate the infection). The sample titles of this study are shuffled in the database, so cell type and time point are left out; the donor was told from shared clones.

This clonotype was picked up a small number of times. This chain links TRBV12-3 or TRBV12-4 with TRBJ1-1; 7 nucleotides match TRBD1. Losses at the gene ends were 5 bases for V and 6 bases for J; bases not matched to a gene: 12. This CDR3 region has 15 residues. CDR3 bases: TGTGCCAGCAGTGGAGGGGGCAGGATAATGGCTGAAGCTTTCTTT. It encodes CASSGGGRIMAEAFF.

The chain carries TRBV7-8 and TRBJ2-1; 8 nucleotides match TRBD2. The CDR3 is 15 amino acids. From germline, CDR1 is SGHVS and CDR2 FQNEAQ. V lost 6 bases to trimming and J lost 10 bases; unmatched junction nucleotides: 14. CDR3 loop: CASSPFLRGGQEQFF. Here the CDR3 DNA reads TGTGCCAGCAGTCCTTTTTTACGGGGGGGCCAGGAGCAGTTCTTC.

This clonotype has more than one count but fewer than ten. The J gene is TRBJ2-5, the V gene TRBV7-8; D is unclear. Deletions cut 1 base from V and 4 bases from J, with 13 bases between. CDR3 length equals 15 residues. Germline CDR1 and CDR2: SGHVS and FQNEAQ. The CDR3 is CASSLVYGQTETQYF. The DNA for the CDR3 is TGTGCCAGCAGCTTAGTTTATGGGCAGACAGAGACCCAGTACTTC. Full variable domain (outside the CDR3, taken from reference TRBV7-8 and TRBJ2-5): GAGVSQSPRYKVAKRGQDVALRCDPISGHVSLFWYQQALGQGPEFLTYFQNEAQLDKSGLPSDRFFAERPEGSVSTLKIQRTQQEDSAVYLCASSLVYGQTETQYFGPGTRLLVL.

This rearrangement joins TRBV7-2 to TRBJ1-1, with 8 bases fitting TRBD1. CDR3 length: 15 amino acids. With 0 bases clipped from V and 4 bases from J, the junction kept 4 bases outside the gene matches. The germline gives CDR1 SGHTA, CDR2 FQGNSA. This chain's CDR3 is CASSLAQGAGTEAFF. The CDR3 nucleotides are TGTGCCAGCAGCTTAGCCCAGGGGGCAGGCACTGAAGCTTTCTTT. Complete variable domain (other parts from reference TRBV7-2 and TRBJ1-1): GAGVSQSPSNKVTEKGKDVELRCDPISGHTALYWYRQSLGQGLEFLIYFQGNSAPDKSGLPSDRFSAERTGGSVSTLTIQRTQQEDSAVYLCASSLAQGAGTEAFFGQGTRLTVV.

This clonotype was seen only a few times. The rearrangement joins TRBV7-9 to TRBJ1-1; D unclear. V lost 5 bases to trimming and J lost 10 bases, with 20 bases between them. CDR3 length: 14 residues. Germline CDR1 reads SEHNR; CDR2 reads FQNEAQ (reference sequence). The CDR3: CASSPPLLTTGAFF. In DNA, the CDR3 is TGTGCCAGCAGCCCACCGCTACTTACAACGGGAGCTTTCTTT.

This clonotype was seen ten or more times. The chain recombines TRBV21-1 with TRBJ2-5; the table's D gene call, TRBD1, was not cross checked with the DNA. TRBV21-1 is marked as a pseudogene. The CDR3 has 15 amino acids. CDR3 loop: CASSKGDRGQETQYF. The CDR3 DNA reads as TGTGCCAGCAGCAAAGGGGACAGGGGGCAAGAGACCCAGTACTTC.

This clonotype was seen more than once but under ten times. This sequence joins TRBV5-1 and TRBJ2-1, with D maybe TRBD2 (5 bases). The V gene's germline CDR1 is SGHRS and CDR2 YFSETQ. Trimming left V 1 base short and J 2 bases short, with 10 bases between. The length of the CDR3 is 15 residues. CDR3 sequence reads: CASSLLEVTYNEQFF. CDR3 nucleotides: TGCGCCAGCAGCTTGCTGGAGGTCACCTACAATGAGCAGTTCTTC.

The rearrangement links TRBV9 to TRBJ2-7, with 7 bases matching TRBD2. CDR1 and CDR2 (germline): SGDLS, YYNGEE. This CDR3 contains 14 residues. The J segment lost 0 bases and the V segment lost 3 bases, leaving 3 bases of the junction unmatched. CDR3 DNA sequence: TGTGCCAGCAGCGCCACTAGCGACTCCTACGAGCAGTACTTC. Translation gives CASSATSDSYEQYF.

The genes are TRBV19 and TRBJ2-3; 8 bases are shared with TRBD2. V lost 10 bases, J lost 4 bases, and 13 bases stayed unmatched. CDR1 is LNHDA, CDR2 SQIVND, per germline (reference sequence). There are 15 residues in the CDR3. The DNA for the CDR3 is TGTGCCACCACCCTTCGGGCGGGGGGTGCAGATACGCAGTATTTT. It translates to CATTLRAGGADTQYF.

The chain links TRBV6-2 or TRBV6-3 to TRBJ1-2; D is unresolved. Germline loops: CDR1 MNHEY, CDR2 SVGEGT. The CDR3 is 15 residues long. V lost 6 bases to trimming and J lost 0 bases, with 14 bases between them. DNA of the CDR3: TGTGCCAGCAGCCCATCCCTGGGGACTAACTATGGCTACACCTTC. Amino acid sequence: CASSPSLGTNYGYTF.

This clonotype was detected many times. V is TRBV20-1 and J is TRBJ2-3, with 12 bases matching TRBD2. CDR3 size: 16 residues. The trim removed 8 bases at V and 4 bases at J, leaving 13 bases unmatched. Germline CDR1 reads DFQATT; CDR2 reads SNEGSKA (reference sequence). The CDR3 DNA is TGCAGTTCCATACTCCCGGGACTAGCGGGCGCAGATACGCAGTATTTT. It yields the protein CSSILPGLAGADTQYF.

This clonotype was observed many times. The chain combines TRBV6-4 with TRBJ2-3, with D hard to call. CDR3 length: 13 amino acids. Trimming shortened V by 4 bases and J by 3 bases, and 8 bases separated the two germline ends. The germline V gene encodes CDR1 MRHNA and CDR2 SNTAGT. The CDR3 protein is CASSGNPTDTQYF. The CDR3 nucleotides read TGTGCCAGCAGTGGGAACCCAACAGATACGCAGTATTTT.

The chain recombines TRBV10-3 with TRBJ2-3, with 9 bases identical to TRBD1. CDR1 is ENHRY and CDR2 is SYGVKD in the germline V gene. The CDR3 covers 15 residues. V lost 4 bases, J lost 5 bases, and 7 bases stayed unmatched. This CDR3 is CAISGNGQGIDTQYF. CDR3 sequence (DNA): TGTGCCATCAGTGGCAACGGACAGGGGATAGATACGCAGTATTTT.

This clonotype was counted only a few times. The CDR3 sequence is CASSRGLAGVGETQYF. The CDR3 DNA is TGTGCCAGCAGTCGGGGACTAGCGGGGGTAGGAGAGACCCAGTACTTC. The V call is TRBV2, the J call TRBJ2-5; 14 bases line up with TRBD2. J lost 4 bases, V lost 5 bases, and 6 bases had no gene match. Germline CDR1 reads SNHLY; CDR2 reads FYNNEI. The CDR3 runs 16 residues.

The chain couples TRBV6-2 or TRBV6-3 to TRBJ2-7; 10 bases match TRBD2. With V trimmed by 6 bases and J by 7 bases, 12 bases remained unmatched. The CDR3 totals 15 residues. Per the germline V gene, CDR1 is MNHEY and CDR2 is SVGEGT. CDR3 residues: CASRQAGGPVEEQYV. The CDR3, as DNA: TGTGCCAGCAGGCAAGCGGGGGGGCCGGTTGAAGAGCAGTACGTC.

This clonotype was detected only a few times. The CDR3, as DNA: TGTGCCAGCAGCCAAGGCTTGCGGGGGCGACCGACAGATACGCAGTATTTT. This translates into CASSQGLRGRPTDTQYF. The chain has TRBV14 and TRBJ2-3; the D gene is possibly TRBD2 (7 bases). Between the trimmed V and J ends, which lost 1 base and 3 bases, there was a span of 17 bases. Germline V lookup: CDR1 SGHDN, CDR2 FVKESK. The CDR3 sequence is 17 residues long.

The chain combines TRBV6-5 with TRBJ1-2; a possible D gene is TRBD1 (5 bases). The germline gives CDR1 MNHEY, CDR2 SVGAGI. This CDR3 comprises 15 residues. V was pared by 2 bases and J by 5 bases, with 15 bases between. The CDR3 is CASSYLPGTPYGYTF. The CDR3 nucleotides are TGTGCCAGCAGTTACCTGCCGGGGACTCCTTATGGCTACACCTTC.

This clonotype was observed a few times. The rearrangement links TRBV20-1 to TRBJ1-1, with D perhaps matching TRBD1 (5 bases). V lost 1 base and J 5 bases, leaving 14 bases between the germline ends. The CDR3 is 14 amino acids. Per the germline V gene, CDR1 is DFQATT and CDR2 is SNEGSKA (reference sequence). For the CDR3, the DNA is TGCAGTGCTAGAGGGGGCGGGGAGGGTACTGAAGCTTTCTTT. As protein: CSARGGGEGTEAFF.

The chain combines TRBV5-6 with TRBJ2-7; D unresolved. V was clipped by 0 bases and J by 0 bases, with 7 bases between them. CDR1 is SGHDT, CDR2 YYEEEE, per germline. The CDR3 length is 14 residues. The CDR3 here is CASSLEPGSYEQYV. The CDR3 DNA is TGTGCCAGCAGCTTGGAACCGGGCTCCTACGAGCAGTACGTC.

This clonotype came up once. CDR3 in amino acids: CASSSGQGNADTQYF. The CDR3 DNA reads TGTGCCAGCAGCTCGGGACAGGGGAACGCAGATACGCAGTATTTT. The V and J genes are TRBV7-2 and TRBJ2-3; 10 bases match TRBD1. V trimming: 4 bases; J trimming: 4 bases; junction bases outside the gene matches: 5. This CDR3 comprises 15 residues. The germline gives CDR1 SGHTA, CDR2 FQGNSA.

V is TRBV10-3 and J is TRBJ2-3; D is ambiguous. Trimming pared 6 bases from V and 0 bases from J, leaving 10 bases between. This CDR3 has 14 amino acids. Germline CDR1 reads ENHRY; CDR2 reads SYGVKD. The CDR3 DNA sequence: TGTGCCATCAGATCACAGCTCAGCACAGATACGCAGTATTTT. The encoded protein is CAIRSQLSTDTQYF.

The gene calls are TRBV20-1 and TRBJ2-4; D unclear. The germline V gene has CDR1 DFQATT and CDR2 SNEGSKA (reference sequence). Trimming stripped 2 bases from V and 0 bases from J, with 8 bases between. The CDR3 is 14 residues long. The CDR3 DNA reads as TGCAGTGCTAGACTTCAGACAGCCAAAAACATTCAGTACTTC. Protein: CSARLQTAKNIQYF.

Ten or more counts support this clonotype. The chain has TRBV5-1 and TRBJ2-6, with D tentatively TRBD1 or TRBD2 (5 bases each). V lost 5 bases and J lost 4, with 13 bases in between. CDR3 size: 15 residues. The germline V gene has CDR1 SGHRS and CDR2 YFSETQ. CDR3 sequence: CASSTSGDGANVLTF. The CDR3 DNA is TGCGCCAGCAGTACCTCCGGGGACGGGGCCAACGTCCTGACTTTC.

The chain combines TRBV7-2 with TRBJ2-7; D ambiguous. Germline lookup yields CDR1 SGHTA and CDR2 FQGNSA. Trimming removed 3 bases from V and 8 bases from J, with 11 bases in between. The length of the CDR3 is 12 residues. This CDR3 is CASSLGSRQQYF. The DNA of the CDR3 is TGTGCCAGCAGCTTGGGTTCCCGGCAGCAGTACTTC.

J is TRBJ1-6 and V is TRBV28; D ambiguous. Germline-derived CDR1 and CDR2 are MDHEN and SYDVKM. This CDR3 is 14 amino acids long. V dropped 5 bases and J dropped 9 bases, with 14 bases sitting between them. The CDR3 reads CASSPGRRSSPLHF. CDR3 DNA sequence: TGTGCCAGCAGTCCCGGACGAAGGAGTTCACCCCTCCACTTT.

This clonotype was counted between two and nine times. This chain links TRBV5-6 with TRBJ2-7; D perhaps matches TRBD2 (6 bases). The germline V gene encodes CDR1 SGHDT and CDR2 YYEEEE. CDR3 length: 14 amino acids. Trimming cost V 4 bases and J 4 bases, with 15 bases left between them. The CDR3, as DNA: TGTGCCAGCAGCCCATCGGGACTTGTATACGAGCAGTACGTC. It yields the protein CASSPSGLVYEQYV.

This clonotype was seen a handful of times. The rearrangement joins TRBV29-1 to TRBJ1-1; D uncertain. V lost 6 bases to trimming and J lost 0 bases, with 14 bases between them. This CDR3 region has 14 residues. Germline loops: CDR1 SQVTM, CDR2 ANQGSEA. CDR3 protein: CSVATRQMNTEAFF. DNA for the CDR3: TGCAGCGTGGCTACGAGGCAGATGAACACTGAAGCTTTCTTT.

This clonotype was recorded a few times. This chain links TRBV5-5 with TRBJ2-1; D possibly corresponds to TRBD1 (6 bases). The length of the CDR3 is 15 residues. Trimming stripped 4 bases from V and 6 bases from J, with 17 bases between. Germline V CDR1 and CDR2: SGHKS, YYEKEE (reference sequence). CDR3 coding DNA: TGTGCCAGCAGCGACCGGGACACCCGACTCAATGAGCAGTTCTTC. This gives the protein CASSDRDTRLNEQFF.

The chain is built from TRBV7-3 and TRBJ2-3; 7 bases map to TRBD1. Trimming at V came to 5 bases and at J to 1 base, leaving 6 bases not matched to a gene. The CDR3 contains 15 residues. Germline assignment: CDR1 SGHTA and CDR2 FQGTGA. The CDR3 spells CASSHGQDGTDTQYF. The CDR3 DNA follows: TGTGCCAGCAGCCACGGACAGGACGGCACAGATACGCAGTATTTT.

This clonotype was picked up a small number of times. The CDR3 spells CASSSQTSGDNEQFF. The CDR3, as DNA: TGTGCCAGCAGCTCCCAGACTAGCGGTGACAATGAGCAGTTCTTC. This chain joins TRBV5-4 and TRBJ2-1, with TRBD2 matching 9 bases. Germline V gene data show CDR1 as SGHNT and CDR2 as YYREEE (reference sequence). V gave up 3 bases and J gave up 5 bases; unmatched junction bases: 6. The CDR3 spans 15 residues.